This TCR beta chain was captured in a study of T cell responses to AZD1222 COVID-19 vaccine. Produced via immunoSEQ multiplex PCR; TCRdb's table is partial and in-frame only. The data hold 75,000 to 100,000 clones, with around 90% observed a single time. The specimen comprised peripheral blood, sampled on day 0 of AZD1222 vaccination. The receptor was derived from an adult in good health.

The CDR3 region has the DNA TGTGCCAGCTCACCAGAGGGACACCACTATGGCTACACCTTC. Its translation is CASSPEGHHYGYTF. V and J are TRBV18 and TRBJ1-2; maybe TRBD1 (6 bases). This CDR3 is built from 14 residues. Looked up from germline, CDR1 is KGHSH and CDR2 is LQKENI. Trimming took off 2 bases at V and 3 bases at J, with 10 bases between the two ends.